These 26 T cell receptor beta chains share one sample of origin, sequenced in a study of beta chain features in type 1 diabetes. As every portion of the isolated RNA was reverse transcribed, the sequencing read expressed TCRB transcripts. Some clones are missing from TCRdb's copy, which holds only in-frame ones; the method was immunoSEQ multiplex PCR. The profile covers around 320,000 clones, with around 13% appearing a single time and roughly 6.7% taken by the ten largest. Source material: central memory CD4+ T cells from blood. These TCRs come from a man aged 25 to 40 in good health.

V gene TRBV18 combines with J gene TRBJ2-1; D not certain. This CDR3 spans 13 amino acids. The ends were cut back, 3 bases at V and 1 base at J, with 4 bases in the middle. Germline loops: CDR1 KGHSH, CDR2 LQKENI. The CDR3 protein is CASSPRSYNEQFF. Here the CDR3 DNA reads TGTGCCAGCTCACCCAGGTCCTACAATGAGCAGTTCTTC. The whole variable domain, remainder taken from reference TRBV18 and TRBJ2-1, is NAGVMQNPRHLVRRRGQEARLRCSPMKGHSHVYWYRQLPEEGLKFMVYLQKENIIDESGMPKERFSAEFPKEGPSILRIQQVVRGDSAAYFCASSPRSYNEQFFGPGTRLTVL.

This clone occurred a few times. The chain has TRBV5-6 and TRBJ2-1; tentative D call: TRBD2 (6 bases). Germline lookup yields CDR1 SGHDT and CDR2 YYEEEE. This CDR3 spans 16 amino acids. With 4 bases removed from V and 0 bases from J, the gap between germline ends came to 14 bases. The CDR3 nucleotides read TGTGCCAGCAGCCCGACCGGGGGTACCTCCTACAATGAGCAGTTCTTC. Its translation: CASSPTGGTSYNEQFF. Using reference TRBV5-6 and TRBJ2-1 for the parts outside the CDR3, the full variable domain is DAGVTQSPTHLIKTRGQQVTLRCSPKSGHDTVSWYQQALGQGPQFIFQYYEEEERQRGNFPDRFSGHQFPNYSSELNVNALLLGDSALYLCASSPTGGTSYNEQFFGPGTRLTVL.

This clone was observed a handful of times. The chain carries TRBV6-1 and TRBJ2-3, with D perhaps TRBD1 (6 bases). The ends were cut back, 5 bases at V and 10 bases at J, with 16 bases in the middle. Germline CDR1 reads MNHNS; CDR2 reads SASEGT. CDR3 length equals 13 residues. CDR3 protein: CASSSQGSGAQYF. The CDR3 nucleotides are TGTGCCAGCAGTTCCCAGGGGTCGGGCGCGCAGTATTTT.

This clone appeared a few times. The genes are TRBV7-7 and TRBJ2-7; D ambiguous. This CDR3 region has 11 residues. The V end was cut by 5 bases, the J end by 4 bases, with 6 bases between. The V gene's germline CDR1 is SSHAT and CDR2 FNYEAQ (reference sequence). The CDR3 reads CASSEKYEQYF. The CDR3 nucleotides are TGTGCCAGCAGCGAGAAATACGAGCAGTACTTC.

This clone has just a few counts. This sequence joins TRBV6-6 and TRBJ2-3, with TRBD2 identical over 8 bases. This CDR3 is built from 16 residues. V was pared by 5 bases and J by 3 bases, with 10 bases of the junction left unmatched. Germline V gene sequence: CDR1 MNHNY, CDR2 SVGAGI (reference sequence). The CDR3 protein is CASSAGGGAGTDTQYF. The CDR3 DNA reads TGTGCCAGCAGTGCCGGGGGGGGCGCGGGAACAGATACGCAGTATTTT.

The chain combines TRBV25-1 with TRBJ1-6; 10 bases line up with TRBD1. CDR3 length: 13 residues. Germline CDR1 reads MGHDK; CDR2 reads SYGVNS. V gave up 6 bases and J gave up 9 bases; unmatched junction bases: 2. Here the CDR3 DNA reads TGTGCCAGCAGGACAGGGGGCATTTCACCCCTCCACTTT. This codes for CASRTGGISPLHF.

This clone was observed a handful of times. The rearrangement links TRBV30 to TRBJ1-2; D gene unclear. The CDR3 totals 13 residues. The germline V gene has CDR1 GTSNPN and CDR2 SVGIG (reference sequence). Trimming left V 4 bases short and J 8 bases short, with 17 bases between. The CDR3 is CAWTKGFTWGYTF. In nucleotides, the CDR3 is TGTGCCTGGACAAAAGGTTTCACTTGGGGCTACACCTTC.

The chain joins TRBV4-3 to TRBJ2-2; D is perhaps TRBD1 or TRBD2 (5 bases each). This CDR3 contains 14 residues. The germline V gene has CDR1 LGHNA and CDR2 YSLEER. Trimming removed 4 bases from V and 6 bases from J, with 12 bases in between. CDR3 protein: CASSLRDGAGELFF. For the CDR3, the DNA is TGCGCCAGCAGCCTCCGGGACGGCGCCGGGGAGCTGTTTTTT.

This clone was observed many times. V usage is TRBV7-3 and J usage is TRBJ2-1; TRBD2 matches 8 bases. CDR1 and CDR2 from the germline V gene are SGHTA and FQGTGA. This CDR3 has 15 residues. V was pared by 6 bases and J by 9 bases, with 13 bases of the junction left unmatched. CDR3 coding DNA: TGTGCCAGCAGTCAAGCGGGAGAGGCTAATGGTGAGCAGTTCTTC. Translating it yields CASSQAGEANGEQFF.

In its sample, this clone was seen a few times. The chain couples TRBV4-2 to TRBJ2-7, with 8 positions matching TRBD2. The CDR3 has 16 amino acids. V dropped 1 base and J dropped 0; count of bases not matched to a gene: 5. Germline CDR1 and CDR2: LGHNA and YNFKEQ. The CDR3 nucleotides are TGTGCCAGCAGCCAAGTCGGGGCGGGGGGCTCCTACGAGCAGTACTTC. Residues: CASSQVGAGGSYEQYF.

V gene TRBV4-1 combines with J gene TRBJ1-1; D not certain. The CDR3 sequence is 15 residues long. V lost 1 base, J lost 0 bases, and 9 bases lay in between. Germline CDR1 and CDR2: MGHRA and YSYEKL. The chain's CDR3 is CASSQGHRLNTEAFF. DNA of the CDR3: TGCGCCAGCAGCCAAGGGCACCGGCTGAACACTGAAGCTTTCTTT.

This clone was counted a few times. A read error may produce the germline difference seen at one junction end. The DNA of the CDR3 is TGCGCCAGCAGTTTGGTTATGAACAGGGTTAACTATGGCTACACCTTC. It yields the protein CASSLVMNRVNYGYTF. V and J are TRBV5-1 and TRBJ1-2; the D gene is possibly TRBD1 (6 bases). CDR3 size: 16 residues. Germline V gene data show CDR1 as SGHRS and CDR2 as YFSETQ.

This chain joins TRBV6-1 and TRBJ2-5; D perhaps matches TRBD1 (6 bases). This CDR3 has 14 amino acids. The germline V gene encodes CDR1 MNHNS and CDR2 SASEGT. Deletions cut 4 bases from V and 5 bases from J, with 14 bases between. The CDR3 is CASSVHSQGETQYF. The CDR3, as DNA: TGTGCCAGCAGTGTACACAGTCAGGGGGAGACCCAGTACTTC.

This clone was counted ten times or more. CDR3: CASSQSRGTEAFF. As DNA, the CDR3 is TGTGCCAGCAGCCAGTCGCGGGGCACTGAAGCTTTCTTT. This chain links TRBV14 with TRBJ1-1; D gene unclear. This CDR3 spans 13 amino acids. Trimming pared 3 bases from V and 4 bases from J, leaving 9 bases between. Per germline, CDR1 SGHDN and CDR2 FVKESK. Together with reference TRBV14 and TRBJ1-1, the CDR3 gives the full variable domain: EAGVTQFPSHSVIEKGQTVTLRCDPISGHDNLYWYRRVMGKEIKFLLHFVKESKQDESGMPNNRFLAERTGGTYSTLKVQPAELEDSGVYFCASSQSRGTEAFFGQGTRLTVV.

This clone was counted between two and nine times. The chain employs TRBV7-2 and TRBJ2-1; 13 bases line up with TRBD2. Germline CDR1 and CDR2: SGHTA and FQGNSA. The CDR3 runs to 15 residues. The junction had 3 bases not matched to a gene; V was cut back by 5 bases and J by 5 bases. The CDR3: CASSRTSGSHNEQFF. CDR3 nucleotide sequence: TGTGCCAGCAGCCGGACTAGCGGGAGCCACAATGAGCAGTTCTTC.

This clone was counted a few times. The chain combines TRBV4-1 with TRBJ1-1; unclear D gene. Per the germline V gene, CDR1 is MGHRA and CDR2 is YSYEKL. V lost 0 bases to trimming and J lost 6 bases, with 14 bases between them. The CDR3 is 15 amino acids. The CDR3 bases are TGCGCCAGCAGCCAAGATCAGAGGGCCAACGCTGAAGCTTTCTTT. It translates to CASSQDQRANAEAFF.

This clone was recorded many times. The chain links TRBV2 to TRBJ1-1; tentatively, D is TRBD1 (5 bases). In germline, CDR1 is SNHLY, CDR2 FYNNEI. Trimming took off 2 bases at V and 13 bases at J, with 17 bases between the two ends. There are 13 residues in the CDR3. The CDR3 reads CASSETQPGRFFF. The CDR3 DNA reads TGTGCCAGCAGTGAAACGCAACCGGGACGGTTTTTCTTT.

This clone was seen a handful of times. This chain connects TRBV5-4 to TRBJ2-3; TRBD1 is a possible D gene (7 bases). The germline CDR1 and CDR2 sequences are SGHNT and YYREEE (reference sequence). V was clipped by 4 bases and J by 6 bases, with 15 bases between them. The length of the CDR3 is 14 residues. The CDR3 DNA reads as TGTGCCAGCAGCAGCAGGACAGGAGGGGATACGCAGTATTTT. Translated: CASSSRTGGDTQYF.

This clone showed up many times. This sequence joins TRBV5-8 and TRBJ2-2, with unresolved D. Trimming cost V 0 bases and J 1 base, with 4 bases left between them. Germline V gene lookup returns CDR1 SGHTS and CDR2 YDEGEE. CDR3 size: 14 residues. The CDR3 region is CASSLAQNTGELFF. In nucleotides, the CDR3 is TGTGCCAGCAGCTTGGCCCAGAACACCGGGGAGCTGTTTTTT.

This chain links TRBV10-3 with TRBJ2-1, with 8 bases matching TRBD1. After removal of 6 bases from V and 6 bases from J, the junction contained 10 bases not matched to a gene. The CDR3 spans 15 residues. The germline CDR1 and CDR2 sequences are ENHRY and SYGVKD. CDR3 nucleotides: TGTGCCATCAGGAACCGGGACAGGAACCCCAATGAGCAGTTCTTC. Its protein product is CAIRNRDRNPNEQFF.

Written as DNA, the CDR3 is TGTGCCAGTGCGACTAGCGGTAAAGAGACCCAGTACTTC. It yields the protein CASATSGKETQYF. V gene TRBV19 combines with J gene TRBJ2-5; the match to TRBD2 covers 9 bases. CDR1 and CDR2 (germline): LNHDA, SQIVND (reference sequence). V was clipped by 8 bases and J by 3 bases; unmatched bases: 4. The CDR3 runs 13 residues. The full variable domain, rest sourced from reference TRBV19 and TRBJ2-5, is DGGITQSPKYLFRKEGQNVTLSCEQNLNHDAMYWYRQDPGQGLRLIYYSQIVNDFQKGDIAEGYSVSREKKESFPLTVTSAQKNPTAFYLCASATSGKETQYFGPGTRLLVL.

The sample holds a few counts of this clone. The chain is built from TRBV27 and TRBJ2-7, with TRBD2 identical over 16 bases. Germline CDR1 is MNHEY and CDR2 is SMNVEV (reference sequence). CDR3 length: 17 residues. Trimming cost V 3 bases and J 4 bases; bases outside gene matches: 6. The CDR3 loop reads CASSLPGLAGGCYEQYV. The CDR3 DNA sequence: TGTGCCAGCAGTTTGCCGGGACTAGCGGGAGGGTGTTACGAGCAGTACGTC.

The chain recombines TRBV15 with TRBJ2-1; D gene ambiguous. CDR3 length: 12 amino acids. Trimming left V 0 bases short and J 15 bases short, with 12 bases between. Germline CDR1 LNHNV, CDR2 YYDKDF (reference sequence). CDR3 DNA: TGTGCCACCAGCAGAGATCAACAGAGACCGTTCTTC. This gives the protein CATSRDQQRPFF.

This clone was seen more than once but under ten times. J is TRBJ1-2 and V is TRBV11-3; D ambiguous. CDR3 length equals 12 residues. The V end was cut by 5 bases, the J end by 10 bases, with 14 bases between. CDR1 SGHNT and CDR2 YENEEA come from the germline V gene. Here the CDR3 reads CASSLPGPNYTF. In DNA form, the CDR3 reads TGTGCCAGCAGCCTCCCCGGACCGAACTACACCTTC.

V usage is TRBV5-4 and J usage is TRBJ2-4; D remains unclear. CDR3 length: 16 amino acids. Trimming pared 4 bases from V and 7 bases from J, leaving 21 bases between. The V gene's germline CDR1 is SGHNT and CDR2 YYREEE (reference sequence). Here the CDR3 reads CASSQELTPRRNIQYF. The CDR3 DNA sequence: TGTGCCAGCAGCCAAGAGCTTACGCCCCGACGGAACATTCAGTACTTC.

This clone came up a few times. V usage is TRBV4-1 and J usage is TRBJ1-2; 8 bases are shared with TRBD1. This CDR3 region has 16 residues. Germline CDR1 MGHRA, CDR2 YSYEKL. The ends lost 0 bases at V and 4 bases at J; junction bases unmatched: 7. CDR3 DNA: TGCGCCAGCAGCCAAGAGGCGAGCCAGGGGGCCTATGGCTACACCTTC. It specifies CASSQEASQGAYGYTF.